The 15 T cell receptor beta chains reported below all come from one sample, sequenced in a study of human T cells and chemical hapten exposure. From the RACE reads, TCRdb called clonotypes with MiXCR, one entry per CDR3 protein. The sample carries around 120,000 distinct CDR3 sequences, roughly 15% recorded once. Sample time point: patch test 1, 2 weeks after DPC sensitization. Treatment: therapeutic diphenylcyclopropenone sensitization with weekly scalp DPC. This sample comprised whole blood, obtained in connection with sensitization to the hapten diphenylcyclopropenone (DPC). These receptors came from a man between 18 and 35 years old with alopecia areata. Some clones in this sample may be carry-over from other donors' samples.

This clonotype was picked up many times. This chain joins TRBV11-3 and TRBJ1-1; 12 bases map to TRBD1. The V segment lost 5 bases and the J segment 10 bases; nucleotides outside the gene matches: 8. CDR3 length: 14 residues. Germline V lookup: CDR1 SGHNT, CDR2 YENEEA. CDR3 in amino acids: CASSPGTGGGGAFF. The DNA of the CDR3 is TGTGCCAGCAGCCCCGGGACAGGGGGCGGCGGAGCTTTCTTT.

This chain connects TRBV11-2 to TRBJ2-1; 9 bases align to TRBD1. V was pared by 6 bases and J by 7 bases, with 10 bases of the junction left unmatched. CDR1 SGHAT and CDR2 FQNNGV come from the germline V gene. This CDR3 is built from 15 residues. The chain's CDR3 is CASSPGTGLWNEQFF. The CDR3 DNA reads TGTGCCAGCAGTCCCGGGACAGGGTTGTGGAATGAGCAGTTCTTC. The whole variable domain, filled in from reference TRBV11-2 and TRBJ2-1, reads EAGVAQSPRYKIIEKRQSVAFWCNPISGHATLYWYQQILGQGPKLLIQFQNNGVVDDSQLPKDRFSAERLKGVDSTLKIQPAKLEDSAVYLCASSPGTGLWNEQFFGPGTRLTVL.

This clonotype was observed a few times. The chain has TRBV3-1 and TRBJ2-4, with a tentative D call TRBD1 (5 bases). V was pared by 4 bases and J by 0 bases, with 13 bases between. CDR3 length equals 16 residues. Germline CDR1 is LGHDT and CDR2 is YNNKEL (reference sequence). The CDR3 nucleotides read TGTGCCAGCAGCCCAGAGAGACAGCTAGCCAAAAACATTCAGTACTTC. Translation: CASSPERQLAKNIQYF.

The V and J genes are TRBV20-1 and TRBJ2-1; 7 bases align to TRBD2. Looked up from germline, CDR1 is DFQATT and CDR2 is SNEGSKA (reference sequence). With V trimmed by 3 bases and J by 3 bases, 5 bases remained unmatched. The CDR3 contains 14 residues. Here the CDR3 reads CSARDGEGYNEQFF. The CDR3 DNA reads as TGCAGTGCTAGGGACGGGGAGGGCTACAATGAGCAGTTCTTC.

The gene calls are TRBV20-1 and TRBJ2-7; no clear D gene. V dropped 5 bases and J dropped 1 base, with 12 bases sitting between them. Germline V gives CDR1 DFQATT, CDR2 SNEGSKA (reference sequence). The CDR3 is made up of 13 amino acids. The CDR3 DNA reads as TGCAGTGCTTCAGGACGGGTATCCTACGAGCAGTACGTC. This codes for CSASGRVSYEQYV.

The chain couples TRBV5-1 to TRBJ2-3; tentatively, D is TRBD1 or TRBD2 (6 bases each). This CDR3 region has 13 residues. The germline CDR1 and CDR2 sequences are SGHRS and YFSETQ. V lost 9 bases and J 1 base, leaving 12 bases between the germline ends. The CDR3, as DNA: TGCGCCACCGGGGGCGGGGGCACAGATACGCAGTATTTT. Translating it yields CATGGGGTDTQYF. Variable domain in full (rest from reference TRBV5-1 and TRBJ2-3): KAGVTQTPRYLIKTRGQQVTLSCSPISGHRSVSWYQQTPGQGLQFLFEYFSETQRNKGNFPGRFSGRQFSNSRSEMNVSTLELGDSALYLCATGGGGTDTQYFGPGTRLTVL.

This clonotype was observed many times. This sequence joins TRBV4-3 and TRBJ2-5; 7 bases align to TRBD2. V trimming: 0 bases; J trimming: 4 bases; junction bases outside the gene matches: 8. This CDR3 has 16 amino acids. Germline-derived CDR1 and CDR2 are LGHNA and YSLEER. The CDR3 DNA reads TGCGCCAGCAGCCAAGATTTCGGGGGGAGAGGAGAGACCCAGTACTTC. It translates to CASSQDFGGRGETQYF.

The chain joins TRBV11-1 to TRBJ2-1; D possibly corresponds to TRBD1 (5 bases). The CDR3 contains 12 residues. Germline-derived CDR1 and CDR2 are SGHAT and FQDESV (reference sequence). The V gene lost 3 bases and the J gene lost 6 bases, with 6 bases spanning the gap. The CDR3 coding sequence is TGTGCCAGCAGCTTCCAGGGCAATGAGCAGTTCTTC. This sequence encodes CASSFQGNEQFF.

This clonotype was detected only a few times. This rearrangement joins TRBV12-3 or TRBV12-4 to TRBJ1-1; 7 bases align to TRBD1. The trim removed 6 bases at V and 4 bases at J, leaving 8 bases unmatched. CDR3 size: 14 residues. CDR3 sequence: CASRRQGSTTEAFF. In DNA form, the CDR3 reads TGTGCCAGCAGGAGACAGGGCTCAACCACTGAAGCTTTCTTT.

In its sample, this clonotype was seen a few times. The chain is built from TRBV7-6 and TRBJ1-1; 10 nucleotides line up with TRBD1. The V gene end was trimmed by 3 bases and the J gene end by 6 bases; junction bases not matched to a gene: 10. This CDR3 region has 16 residues. Per germline, CDR1 SGHVS and CDR2 FNYEAQ. CDR3: CASSFPGQGNSAEAFF. CDR3 nucleotide sequence: TGTGCCAGCAGCTTCCCGGGACAGGGGAATAGCGCTGAAGCTTTCTTT.

This clonotype was recorded a few times. CDR3 in amino acids: CASRETPNTEAFF. The CDR3 DNA is TGCGCCAGCAGGGAGACACCGAACACTGAAGCTTTCTTT. The chain uses TRBV10-1 and TRBJ1-1; no clear D. Germline-derived CDR1 and CDR2 are WNHNN and SYGVQD (reference sequence). The CDR3 spans 13 residues. The ends were cut back, 6 bases at V and 1 base at J, with 9 bases in the middle.

This clonotype was detected many times. The rearrangement uses TRBV27 and TRBJ1-5, with a possible D match to TRBD1 (5 bases). V shed 8 bases and J shed 2 bases, with 13 bases lying between them. The germline V gene has CDR1 MNHEY and CDR2 SMNVEV (reference sequence). The CDR3 length is 14 residues. This CDR3 reads CASSLWGGNQPQHF. CDR3 nucleotides: TGTGCCAGCTCACTTTGGGGGGGCAATCAGCCCCAGCATTTT.

This clonotype was seen at least ten times. The V gene is TRBV20-1, the J gene TRBJ2-7; D is unresolved. V was pared by 2 bases and J by 3 bases, with 11 bases between. The CDR3 has 13 amino acids. Germline CDR1 is DFQATT and CDR2 is SNEGSKA (reference sequence). The DNA of the CDR3 is TGCAGTGCTAGATCCAATTCTTTCTACGAGCAGTACTTC. Its protein product is CSARSNSFYEQYF.

The V and J genes are TRBV20-1 and TRBJ2-1, with 11 bases fitting TRBD2. This CDR3 region has 14 residues. The V gene end was trimmed by 6 bases and the J gene end by 4 bases; junction bases not matched to a gene: 5. Germline V gene sequence: CDR1 DFQATT, CDR2 SNEGSKA (reference sequence). The CDR3 reads CSATRLAGYNEQFF. In DNA, the CDR3 is TGCAGTGCCACAAGACTAGCGGGGTACAATGAGCAGTTCTTC.

The CDR3 nucleotides are TGTGCCACCAGCAGAGAGGGGGGTCAGCCGACCTACGAGCAGTACTTC. Translating it yields CATSREGGQPTYEQYF. The chain recombines TRBV15 with TRBJ2-7, with D perhaps TRBD2 (6 bases). V was trimmed by 0 bases and J by 2 bases, leaving 14 bases between them. This CDR3 has 16 amino acids. The germline V gene has CDR1 LNHNV and CDR2 YYDKDF (reference sequence).